A single sample is the source of the 8 T cell receptor beta chains below, sequenced in a study of a mutant IDH1 vaccine in newly diagnosed glioma. As for time point: week 35, safety follow-up. Every vaccination contained 300 ug of the mutant IDH1 20-mer peptide and was paired with topical imiquimod. These receptors have no known antigen. The data were produced by immunoSEQ multiplex PCR, yet TCRdb's version contains in-frame clones alone and is incomplete. This sample carries tens of thousands of clones, about four fifths of them seen once, and the ten largest clones take under 7%. This specimen was PBMCs, taken from a glioma patient whose treatment included an IDH1 peptide vaccine. The receptors were gathered from a man aged 35 to 55 with glioma.

V usage is TRBV7-2 and J usage is TRBJ2-7; the match to TRBD1 covers 7 bases. The CDR3 length is 16 residues. The germline CDR1 and CDR2 sequences are SGHTA and FQGNSA. V was pared by 5 bases and J by 4 bases, with 14 bases of the junction left unmatched. The DNA for the CDR3 is TGTGCCAGCAGCGCAGACTCCGGGACAGCAGTTTACGAGCAGTACTTC. It codes for CASSADSGTAVYEQYF.

As regards this clone: This sample includes further DNA sequences coding for the same CDR3. The rearrangement links TRBV5-6 to TRBJ2-2; D not resolved. V was pared by 1 base and J by 3 bases, with 4 bases between. The germline CDR1 and CDR2 sequences are SGHDT and YYEEEE. The CDR3 is 13 residues long. The CDR3: CASSLRDTGELFF. Here the CDR3 DNA reads TGTGCCAGCAGCTTGCGGGACACCGGGGAGCTGTTTTTT.

The chain recombines TRBV18 with TRBJ1-2; D remains unclear. V dropped 3 bases and J dropped 5 bases, with 10 bases sitting between them. Germline V gene lookup returns CDR1 KGHSH and CDR2 LQKENI. The CDR3 extends over 13 amino acids. The CDR3 nucleotides read TGTGCCAGCTCACCGGGCAGCTTATATGGCTACACCTTC. Its protein is CASSPGSLYGYTF.

This chain joins TRBV15 and TRBJ2-7; TRBD2 matches at 11 bases. Unmatched junction bases numbered 4, after V lost 1 base and J lost 2 bases. CDR1 and CDR2 (germline): LNHNV, YYDKDF (reference sequence). CDR3 length equals 16 residues. CDR3 loop: CATSRGLAGLTYEQYF. In nucleotides, the CDR3 is TGTGCCACCAGCAGAGGACTAGCGGGACTAACCTACGAGCAGTACTTC.

The chain combines TRBV4-1 with TRBJ2-1; D remains unclear. Trimming shortened V by 4 bases and J by 2 bases, and 6 bases separated the two germline ends. CDR3 length: 13 amino acids. Germline CDR1 reads MGHRA; CDR2 reads YSYEKL. The CDR3 is CASSLGAYNEQFF. The CDR3 coding sequence is TGCGCCAGCAGCCTTGGGGCCTACAATGAGCAGTTCTTC.

This rearrangement joins TRBV7-9 to TRBJ1-3; TRBD1 might be the D (6 bases). Germline V gene sequence: CDR1 SEHNR, CDR2 FQNEAQ (reference sequence). V lost 5 bases to trimming and J lost 0 bases, with 11 bases between them. The CDR3 is made up of 15 amino acids. The CDR3 coding sequence is TGTGCCAGCAGCCCCGGGACAAACTCTGGAAACACCATATATTTT. This gives the protein CASSPGTNSGNTIYF.

The chain uses TRBV7-2 and TRBJ2-1, with 9 positions matching TRBD2. The CDR3 length is 17 residues. Germline V CDR1 and CDR2: SGHTA, FQGNSA. V lost 1 base and J lost 7; bases outside the gene matches: 11. The CDR3 region is CASSLVRGRAEGNEQFF. In nucleotides, the CDR3 is TGTGCCAGCAGCTTAGTGCGCGGGAGGGCTGAGGGGAATGAGCAGTTCTTC.

The chain carries TRBV7-9 and TRBJ1-3; the match to TRBD1 covers 12 bases. CDR3 length: 17 residues. The V gene's germline CDR1 is SEHNR and CDR2 FQNEAQ (reference sequence). Trimming cost V 5 bases and J 0 bases; bases outside gene matches: 5. The DNA of the CDR3 is TGTGCCAGCAGCAAAGGGACAGGGGGCATCTCTGGAAACACCATATATTTT. Translated: CASSKGTGGISGNTIYF.